Here is one T cell receptor (beta chain) with its context. Its target is not known. This sample is part of a study of long-term antiretroviral therapy in people with HIV. Study outcomes and limitations: Diversity went up after ART and still fell short of transplant donor controls. HIV repertoires had narrower CDR3 length ranges than controls.

Prior to DNA extraction, the samples held about 0.9-11 million cryopreserved PBMC. The CDR3 has 13 residues. In germline, CDR1 is SGHTA, CDR2 FQGNSA. Trimming pared 1 base from V and 1 base from J, leaving 4 bases between. Running of the v3.0 immunoSEQ assay took place at survey level. Per-sample TRB depth target: about 40,000-55,000 T-cell genomes. Produced via immunoSEQ multiplex PCR; TCRdb's table is partial and in-frame only. This table holds around 26,000 clones, 80% to 85% found once. The TCR originated in a man in his forties or fifties with HIV. This chain connects TRBV7-2 to TRBJ2-5; D is undetermined. The specimen comprised unsorted PBMCs, sampled 2.9 years after starting antiretroviral therapy. This chain's CDR3 is CASSLVSQETQYF. In DNA form, the CDR3 reads TGTGCCAGCAGCTTAGTTTCCCAAGAGACCCAGTACTTC. The full variable domain, rest sourced from reference TRBV7-2 and TRBJ2-5, is GAGVSQSPSNKVTEKGKDVELRCDPISGHTALYWYRQSLGQGLEFLIYFQGNSAPDKSGLPSDRFSAERTGGSVSTLTIQRTQQEDSAVYLCASSLVSQETQYFGPGTRLLVL.